This is a list of T cell receptor beta chains from one sample in a study of blood T cell repertoires in COVID-19. TCRdb keeps only in-frame clones here, not all; method: immunoSEQ multiplex PCR. The table lists more than 200,000 clones, more than 70% of them singletons. The sample consisted of peripheral blood. The receptors were gathered from an older woman with acute or convalescent COVID-19. The CDR3 runs from the conserved cysteine through the conserved F or W. A D gene is named only where the DNA matches it firmly. A clone size is listed for some rows: how often the clone was seen (once, few, many), or a class if it is expanded.

v_gene	abundance	j_gene	d_gene	CDR3aa	CDR3nt
TRBV7-9	.	TRBJ2-2	.	CASSSGQYYTGELFF	TGTGCCAGCAGCTCCGGACAGTACTACACCGGGGAGCTGTTTTTT
TRBV5-1	.	TRBJ2-3	.	CASSLDVGGGTDTQYF	TGCGCCAGCAGCTTGGATGTCGGCGGGGGCACAGATACGCAGTATTTT
TRBV5-5	.	TRBJ2-1	.	CASSTPRTAPYNEQFF	TGTGCCAGCAGCACGCCCCGGACAGCACCCTACAATGAGCAGTTCTTC
TRBV7-9	few	TRBJ1-1	.	CASSQRAGAGRVSFF	TGTGCCAGCAGCCAGCGGGCGGGGGCAGGGCGTGTGTCTTTCTTT
TRBV5-8	few	TRBJ2-5	.	CASSPAGGFWAKETQYF	TGTGCCAGCAGCCCGGCGGGCGGGTTTTGGGCGAAAGAGACCCAGTACTTC
TRBV24-1	.	TRBJ1-2	TRBD1	CATSDPSRQGYGYTF	TGTGCCACCAGTGACCCCTCAAGACAGGGATATGGCTACACCTTC
TRBV24-1	.	TRBJ2-2	TRBD2	CATSTGLAMNTGELFF	TGTGCCACCAGTACGGGACTAGCCATGAACACCGGGGAGCTGTTTTTT
TRBV3-1/TRBV3-2	.	TRBJ2-7	.	CASSREGGRRNEQYF	TGTGCCAGCAGCCGGGAGGGGGGGCGCAGGAACGAGCAGTACTTC
TRBV5-1	few	TRBJ2-7	TRBD1	CASSYRGDYEQYF	TGCGCCAGCAGCTACAGGGGGGATTACGAGCAGTACTTC
TRBV10-2	.	TRBJ2-7	TRBD2	CASSGGGGRETYEQYF	TGCGCCAGCAGTGGGGGTGGAGGGCGGGAGACCTACGAGCAGTACTTC
TRBV12-3/TRBV12-4	.	TRBJ1-5	.	CAEGVDNQPQHF	TGTGCAGAGGGGGTGGACAATCAGCCCCAGCATTTT
TRBV4-1	.	TRBJ2-3	.	CASSLPSDTQYF	TGCGCCAGCAGCCTCCCATCAGATACGCAGTATTTT
TRBV24-1	.	TRBJ2-2	.	CATAGSANTGELFF	TGTGCCACCGCCGGCAGCGCGAACACCGGGGAGCTGTTTTTT
TRBV4-1	.	TRBJ2-1	TRBD2	CASSKPGLAGGQDNEQFF	TGCGCCAGCAGCAAACCGGGACTAGCGGGGGGGCAGGACAATGAGCAGTTCTTC
TRBV5-6	.	TRBJ2-7	TRBD1	CASSFQGVYSYEQYF	TGTGCCAGCAGCTTTCAGGGGGTTTACTCCTACGAGCAGTACTTC
TRBV5-1	.	TRBJ2-3	.	CASSDVRQSSTDTQYF	TGCGCCAGCAGCGACGTCAGACAGAGTAGCACAGATACGCAGTATTTT
TRBV6-5	.	TRBJ2-5	.	CASSYSRGTQYF	TGTGCCAGCAGTTACTCCCGGGGGACCCAGTACTTC
TRBV10-3	.	TRBJ2-2	.	CAISESRVLSPGELFF	TGTGCCATCAGTGAGTCACGGGTTCTCTCTCCCGGGGAGCTGTTTTTT
TRBV11-3	.	TRBJ2-7	.	CASSTDSDYLWEQYF	TGTGCCAGCAGCACGGACTCTGACTACCTCTGGGAGCAGTACTTC
TRBV10-3	.	TRBJ1-6	TRBD1	CATRTGNSPLHF	TGTGCCACAAGGACAGGGAATTCACCCCTCCACTTT
TRBV19	.	TRBJ2-4	TRBD2	CASSIEKRGGLAKNIQYF	TGTGCCAGTAGTATTGAAAAGCGGGGGGGCCTAGCCAAAAACATTCAGTACTTC
TRBV5-5	.	TRBJ2-1	TRBD2	CASSLGTSGRNEQFF	TGTGCCAGCAGCCTGGGGACTAGCGGGAGGAATGAGCAGTTCTTC
TRBV7-8	.	TRBJ1-1	.	CASSRLRENTEAFF	TGTGCCAGCAGCCGCCTCAGGGAGAACACTGAAGCTTTCTTT
TRBV7-8	.	TRBJ1-4	.	CASSLVALDEKLFF	TGTGCCAGCAGCTTAGTGGCATTGGATGAAAAACTGTTTTTT
TRBV2	once	TRBJ2-6	.	CASSEGQGRAGANVLTF	TGTGCCAGCAGTGAAGGGCAGGGTAGAGCTGGGGCCAACGTCCTGACTTTC
TRBV4-1	.	TRBJ2-1	.	CASSQEGRGRAGEQFF	TGCGCCAGCAGCCAAGAGGGGCGGGGGCGCGCTGGTGAGCAGTTCTTC
TRBV27	.	TRBJ1-5	.	CASKMAGNQPQHF	TGTGCCAGCAAAATGGCAGGCAATCAGCCCCAGCATTTT
TRBV19	.	TRBJ2-4	TRBD1	CASSKGSNRGEGAKNIQYF	TGTGCCAGTAGTAAAGGGTCGAACAGGGGAGAAGGAGCCAAAAACATTCAGTACTTC
TRBV12-3/TRBV12-4	once	TRBJ1-1	TRBD1	CASRFSSGGEAFF	TGTGCCAGCAGATTTTCCTCAGGGGGGGAAGCTTTCTTT
TRBV10-3	.	TRBJ1-2	.	CAISEASYGYTF	TGTGCCATCAGTGAGGCCAGCTATGGCTACACCTTC
TRBV6-5	.	TRBJ1-6	TRBD1	CASSRDRGRSPLHF	TGTGCCAGCAGCCGGGACAGGGGACGTTCACCCCTCCACTTT
TRBV7-6	.	TRBJ1-2	TRBD1	CASSLRTGGEANYGYTF	TGTGCCAGCAGCCTACGCACAGGGGGGGAAGCTAACTATGGCTACACCTTC
TRBV19	.	TRBJ1-5	TRBD1	CASSTTGDNQPQHF	TGTGCCAGTAGTACGACAGGGGACAATCAGCCCCAGCATTTT
TRBV9	.	TRBJ1-2	.	CASSIGTPANYGYTF	TGTGCCAGCAGCATCGGGACACCCGCTAACTATGGCTACACCTTC
TRBV10-1	.	TRBJ2-5	.	CASGVGTTQETQYF	TGCGCCAGCGGTGTGGGGACAACCCAAGAGACCCAGTACTTC
TRBV29-1	.	TRBJ1-2	.	CSVGGQTNTDYGYTF	TGCAGCGTCGGAGGACAGACGAATACGGACTATGGCTACACCTTC
TRBV5-1	.	TRBJ1-2	.	CASSFSGGVYGYTF	TGCGCCAGCAGCTTTTCGGGAGGCGTCTATGGCTACACCTTC
TRBV25-1	few	TRBJ1-2	TRBD1	CASSVGTGPNSNYGYTF	TGTGCCAGCAGTGTAGGGACAGGGCCTAACTCTAACTATGGCTACACCTTC
TRBV19	.	TRBJ1-2	TRBD1	CASSRGQSEGYTF	TGTGCCAGTAGTAGGGGACAGAGTGAGGGCTACACCTTC
TRBV6-5	.	TRBJ1-1	TRBD1	CASSTGTGFYQRAFF	TGTGCCAGCAGTACCGGGACAGGGTTTTATCAACGGGCTTTCTTT
TRBV9	.	TRBJ2-2	TRBD1	CASSEDRASGKNTGELFF	TGTGCCAGCAGCGAGGACAGGGCGAGCGGAAAGAACACCGGGGAGCTGTTTTTT
TRBV4-3	once	TRBJ1-4	TRBD1	CASSQVKQGAEELFF	TGCGCCAGCAGCCAAGTGAAGCAGGGGGCAGAGGAACTGTTTTTT
TRBV18	.	TRBJ1-3	.	CASSLTHGSGNTIYF	TGTGCCAGCTCACTTACTCACGGCTCTGGAAACACCATATATTTT
TRBV6-2/TRBV6-3	.	TRBJ2-1	TRBD2	CASIPIAGPYNEQFF	TGTGCCAGCATCCCAATAGCGGGCCCCTACAATGAGCAGTTCTTC
TRBV13	.	TRBJ1-1	TRBD1	CASSPDRDTEAFF	TGTGCCAGCAGCCCAGACAGGGACACTGAAGCTTTCTTT
TRBV27	.	TRBJ2-7	.	CASSFRRGYYEQYF	TGTGCCAGCAGTTTCCGCAGGGGCTATTACGAGCAGTACTTC
TRBV14	.	TRBJ1-6	.	CASSQFWRPGDSPLHF	TGTGCCAGCAGCCAATTTTGGAGGCCAGGGGATTCACCCCTCCACTTT
TRBV7-8	.	TRBJ2-1	TRBD2	CASSLGGGVFQFF	TGTGCCAGCAGCTTGGGCGGGGGGGTGTTCCAGTTCTTC
TRBV6-5	.	TRBJ2-3	.	CASSSGGQTQYF	TGTGCCAGCAGTTCCGGGGGGCAAACGCAGTATTTT
TRBV6-5	.	TRBJ2-7	TRBD1	CASRTTGVGIYEQYF	TGTGCCAGCAGGACGACAGGGGTGGGCATCTACGAGCAGTACTTC
TRBV6-5	.	TRBJ2-2	.	CATYSQGNTGELFF	TGTGCCACCTACTCACAGGGGAACACCGGGGAGCTGTTTTTT
TRBV5-4	.	TRBJ2-5	.	CASSLPGSRNQETQYF	TGTGCCAGCAGCTTGCCCGGGAGCAGGAACCAAGAGACCCAGTACTTC
TRBV7-3	.	TRBJ2-5	TRBD2	CASSLGWGGRQETQYF	TGTGCCAGCAGCCTTGGGTGGGGAGGGCGCCAAGAGACCCAGTACTTC
TRBV28	once	TRBJ2-3	TRBD1	CASISRGQGMTDTQYF	TGTGCCAGCATCTCCCGGGGACAGGGGATGACAGATACGCAGTATTTT
TRBV9	.	TRBJ2-3	TRBD1	CASSLHRGLGADTQYF	TGTGCCAGCAGCCTACACAGGGGGCTTGGGGCAGATACGCAGTATTTT
TRBV7-8	.	TRBJ2-7	TRBD1	CASSRQGQQYEQYF	TGTGCCAGCAGCCGACAGGGACAGCAGTACGAGCAGTACTTC
TRBV5-1	.	TRBJ1-5	.	CASSLSPNQPQHF	TGCGCCAGCAGCTTGTCCCCAAATCAGCCCCAGCATTTT
TRBV6-5	.	TRBJ1-1	.	CASSSPDIKSDEAFF	TGTGCCAGCAGTTCTCCGGACATAAAAAGCGATGAAGCTTTCTTT
TRBV11-2	.	TRBJ2-2	TRBD2	CASSLGLAVNTGELFF	TGTGCCAGCAGCTTAGGGCTAGCGGTGAACACCGGGGAGCTGTTTTTT
TRBV9	.	TRBJ1-6	.	CASSVGGENSPLHF	TGTGCCAGCAGCGTAGGGGGGGAGAATTCACCCCTCCACTTT